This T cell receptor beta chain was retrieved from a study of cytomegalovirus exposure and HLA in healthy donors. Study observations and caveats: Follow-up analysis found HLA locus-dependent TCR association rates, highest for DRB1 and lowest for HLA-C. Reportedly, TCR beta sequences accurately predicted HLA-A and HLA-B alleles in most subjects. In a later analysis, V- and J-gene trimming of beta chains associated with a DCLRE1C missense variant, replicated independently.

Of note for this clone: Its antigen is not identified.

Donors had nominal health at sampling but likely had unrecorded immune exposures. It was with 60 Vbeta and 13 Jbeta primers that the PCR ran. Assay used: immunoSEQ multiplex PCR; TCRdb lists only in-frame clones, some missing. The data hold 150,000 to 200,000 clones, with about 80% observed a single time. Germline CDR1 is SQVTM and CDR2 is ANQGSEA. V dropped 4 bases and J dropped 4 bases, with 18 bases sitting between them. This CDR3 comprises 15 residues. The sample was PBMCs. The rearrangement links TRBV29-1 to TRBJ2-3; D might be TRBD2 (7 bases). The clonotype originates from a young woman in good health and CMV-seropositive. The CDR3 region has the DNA TGCAGCGTTGGTCCCGAGGGGGGGCACGCAGATACGCAGTATTTT. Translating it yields CSVGPEGGHADTQYF.